This T cell receptor (beta chain) is drawn from a study of beta chain features in type 1 diabetes. Study background: No patient-donor differences in age, gender, total cells or subset yield. Regarding the study as a whole: There were fewer insertions and more deletions at the VDJ junctions of type 1 diabetes patients. Researchers report that Type 1 diabetes patients had moderately but significantly shorter TCRB CDR3s across all four CD4+ subsets.

The authors reverse transcribed all of the isolated RNA, so sequencing captured expressed TCRB transcripts. The table came from immunoSEQ multiplex PCR; TCRdb's copy has only in-frame clones and leaves some out. This table has under 400,000 clones, around an eighth appearing once. Each donor gave one heparinised blood draw averaging roughly 100 mL. CDR1 ENHRY and CDR2 SYGVKD come from the germline V gene. The CDR3 has 12 amino acids. The sample holds a few counts of this clone. The antigen is undetermined. The chain carries TRBV10-3 and TRBJ2-3, with D possibly TRBD2 on 6 matching bases. This receptor was taken from a man aged 18 to 29 in good health. The sample taken for sequencing was naive CD4+ T cells from blood. For the CDR3, the DNA is TGTGGTGTCTTAGCGGGCACAGATACGCAGTATTTT. This translates into CGVLAGTDTQYF.